Here is one TCR beta chain with its context. What it recognizes is unknown. Donors were drawn from the approximately 110-subject validation cohort, separate from the roughly 700-subject first cohort. The CDR3 loop spans 16 amino acids. The J segment lost 0 bases and the V segment lost 6 bases, leaving 7 bases of the junction unmatched. The germline gives CDR1 KGHSH, CDR2 LQKENI. This entry is derived from a study of cytomegalovirus exposure and HLA in healthy donors. Study-wide results and limits: Rare TCR sequences predominated, though certain public TCRs were found in many donors.

Using immunoSEQ multiplex PCR, the repertoire was profiled, and TCRdb retains in-frame clones only, with some absent. The sample includes roughly 150,000 clones, about 95% seen only once; the top ten take 0.8% to 1%. Sequencing input: PBMCs. The receptor was derived from a woman younger than 35 in good health and CMV-seronegative. V is TRBV18 and J is TRBJ2-3; 9 bases match TRBD2. The CDR3 reads CASSPRLADSTDTQYF. The CDR3 coding sequence is TGTGCCAGCTCCCCTAGACTAGCGGATAGCACAGATACGCAGTATTTT.